Listed here are 8 T cell receptor beta chains from one sample, sequenced in a study of CD8 T cells in Susac syndrome. RNA was extracted with the RNeasy kit, and a quantity of roughly 0.5 to 1 ug was reverse transcribed using random hexamers. One entry per CDR3 protein results from TCRdb running MiXCR on the immunoSEQ multiplex PCR reads. The sample has some 130,000 distinct CDR3 sequences, approximately 79% seen once. The specimen sequenced was CD8+ T cells from PBMCs. The receptors come from a human donor with multiple sclerosis.

This sequence joins TRBV7-8 and TRBJ2-7, with D uncertain. The germline gives CDR1 SGHVS, CDR2 FQNEAQ. The CDR3 runs 13 residues. V was clipped by 5 bases and J by 4 bases, with 12 bases between them. The CDR3 here is CASSLFDRYEQYV. CDR3 nucleotides: TGTGCCAGCAGCCTATTCGACCGGTACGAGCAGTACGTC.

This rearrangement joins TRBV3-1 to TRBJ1-1; D is undetermined. Germline CDR1 is LGHDT and CDR2 is YNNKEL (reference sequence). With 2 bases removed from V and 0 bases from J, the gap between germline ends came to 7 bases. This CDR3 is built from 14 residues. The DNA of the CDR3 is TGTGCCAGCAGCCAACAGACGGTGAACACTGAAGCTTTCTTT. Its translation is CASSQQTVNTEAFF.

This chain connects TRBV10-3 to TRBJ2-7; 10 bases line up with TRBD1. The germline gives CDR1 ENHRY, CDR2 SYGVKD. J gave up 2 bases and V 6 bases, and 7 bases lay outside the gene matches. CDR3 length equals 15 residues. CDR3 region: CAISVDRGPTYEQYF. As DNA, the CDR3 is TGTGCCATCAGCGTCGACAGGGGGCCCACCTACGAGCAGTACTTC.

The V and J genes are TRBV20-1 and TRBJ2-1; 7 bases fit TRBD2. V lost 0 bases and J lost 4; bases outside the gene matches: 9. The CDR3 sequence is 16 residues long. Germline-derived CDR1 and CDR2 are DFQATT and SNEGSKA (reference sequence). For the CDR3, the DNA is TGCAGTGCTAGAGATCAGTGGCTAGCGGTTTACAATGAGCAGTTCTTC. Translation gives CSARDQWLAVYNEQFF.

V and J are TRBV5-6 and TRBJ1-1; perhaps TRBD1 as D (6 bases). This CDR3 spans 16 amino acids. Trimming stripped 1 base from V and 1 base from J, with 14 bases between. In germline, CDR1 is SGHDT, CDR2 YYEEEE. The CDR3 loop is CASSLFGGRGNTEAFF. DNA for the CDR3: TGTGCCAGCAGCTTGTTCGGGGGGCGAGGGAACACTGAAGCTTTCTTT.

V and J are TRBV12-3 or TRBV12-4 and TRBJ2-5; TRBD1 aligns across 7 bases. The length of the CDR3 is 15 residues. V shed 6 bases and J 1 base; nucleotides not matched to a gene: 8. CDR3 loop: CASSYQTGSQETQYF. In nucleotides, the CDR3 is TGTGCCAGCAGCTACCAGACAGGGAGCCAAGAGACCCAGTACTTC.

This sequence joins TRBV2 and TRBJ2-1; D assignment may be TRBD1 or TRBD2 (7 bases each). V dropped 7 bases and J dropped 8 bases, with 18 bases sitting between them. CDR1 and CDR2 from the germline V gene are SNHLY and FYNNEI. CDR3 size: 14 residues. CDR3 DNA: TGTGCCAGCAAGACAGGGAGGGTCGTCGATGAGCAGTTCTTC. Translation gives CASKTGRVVDEQFF.

This chain uses TRBV4-3 with TRBJ1-1; 10 bases match TRBD1. The CDR3 extends over 16 amino acids. Per germline, CDR1 LGHNA and CDR2 YSLEER. Unmatched junction bases numbered 7, after V lost 1 base and J lost 5 bases. The CDR3 here is CASSQVMGTGETEAFF. The CDR3 bases are TGCGCCAGCAGCCAAGTCATGGGGACAGGGGAGACTGAAGCTTTCTTT.